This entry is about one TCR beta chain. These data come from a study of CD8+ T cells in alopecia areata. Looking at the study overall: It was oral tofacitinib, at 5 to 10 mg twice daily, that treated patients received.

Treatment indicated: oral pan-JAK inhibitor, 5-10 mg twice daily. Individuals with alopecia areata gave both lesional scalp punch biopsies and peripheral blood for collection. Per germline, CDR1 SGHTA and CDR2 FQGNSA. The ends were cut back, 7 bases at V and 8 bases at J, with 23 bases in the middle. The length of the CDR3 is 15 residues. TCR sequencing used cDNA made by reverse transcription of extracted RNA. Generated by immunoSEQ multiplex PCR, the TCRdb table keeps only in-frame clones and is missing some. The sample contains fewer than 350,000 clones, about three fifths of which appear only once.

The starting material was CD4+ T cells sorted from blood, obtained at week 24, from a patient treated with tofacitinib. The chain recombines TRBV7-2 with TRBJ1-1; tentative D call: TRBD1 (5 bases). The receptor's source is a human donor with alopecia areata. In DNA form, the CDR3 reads TGTGCCAGCAAAAGAGGCATCGATTTGGGGGTAGAAGCTTTCTTT. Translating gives CASKRGIDLGVEAFF.